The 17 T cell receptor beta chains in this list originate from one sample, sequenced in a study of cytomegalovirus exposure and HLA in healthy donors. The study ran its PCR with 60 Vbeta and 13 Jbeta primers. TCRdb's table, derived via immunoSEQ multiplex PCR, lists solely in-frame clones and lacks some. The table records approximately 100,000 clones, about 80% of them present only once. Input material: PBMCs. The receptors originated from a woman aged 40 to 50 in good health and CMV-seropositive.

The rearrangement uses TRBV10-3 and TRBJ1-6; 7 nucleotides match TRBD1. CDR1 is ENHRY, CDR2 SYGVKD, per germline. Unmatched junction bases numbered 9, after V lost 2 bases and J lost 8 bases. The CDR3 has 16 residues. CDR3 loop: CAISEINRGIDSPLHF. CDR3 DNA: TGTGCCATCAGTGAGATTAACAGGGGAATTGATTCACCCCTCCACTTT.

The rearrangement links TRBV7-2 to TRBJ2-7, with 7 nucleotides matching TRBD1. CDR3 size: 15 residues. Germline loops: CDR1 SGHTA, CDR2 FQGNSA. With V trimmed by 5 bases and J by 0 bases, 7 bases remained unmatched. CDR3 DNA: TGTGCCAGCAGCACTACAGGGGCCTTCTCCTACGAGCAGTACTTC. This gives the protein CASSTTGAFSYEQYF.

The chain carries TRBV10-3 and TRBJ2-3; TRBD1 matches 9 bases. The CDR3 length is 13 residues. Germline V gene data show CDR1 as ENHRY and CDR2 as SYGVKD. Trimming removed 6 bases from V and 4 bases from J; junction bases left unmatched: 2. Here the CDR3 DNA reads TGTGCCATCAGGGGGACAGGGCCAGATACGCAGTATTTT. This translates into CAIRGTGPDTQYF.

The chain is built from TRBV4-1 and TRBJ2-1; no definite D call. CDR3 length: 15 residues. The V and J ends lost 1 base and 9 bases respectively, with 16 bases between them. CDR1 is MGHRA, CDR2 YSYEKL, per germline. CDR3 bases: TGCGCCAGCAGCCAAGGGGCACTCCTCCAGAGTGAGCAGTTCTTC. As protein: CASSQGALLQSEQFF.

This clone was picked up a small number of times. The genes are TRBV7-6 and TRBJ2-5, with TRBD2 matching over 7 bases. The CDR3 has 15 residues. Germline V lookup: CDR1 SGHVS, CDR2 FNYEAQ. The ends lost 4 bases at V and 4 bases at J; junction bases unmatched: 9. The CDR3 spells CASSWEGTRGETQYF. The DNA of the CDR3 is TGTGCCAGCAGCTGGGAGGGGACCCGCGGAGAGACCCAGTACTTC.

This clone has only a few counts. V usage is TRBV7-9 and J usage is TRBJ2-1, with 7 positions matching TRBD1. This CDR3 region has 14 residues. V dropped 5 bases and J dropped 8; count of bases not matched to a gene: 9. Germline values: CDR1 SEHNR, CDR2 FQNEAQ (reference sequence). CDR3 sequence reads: CASSVYGTVHEQFF. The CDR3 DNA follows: TGTGCCAGCAGCGTATACGGGACAGTACATGAGCAGTTCTTC.

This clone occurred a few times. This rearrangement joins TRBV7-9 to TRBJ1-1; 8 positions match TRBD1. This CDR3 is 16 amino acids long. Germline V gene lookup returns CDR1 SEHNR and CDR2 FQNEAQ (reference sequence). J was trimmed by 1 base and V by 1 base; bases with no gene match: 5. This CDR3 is CASSLGDGQGNTEAFF. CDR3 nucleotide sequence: TGTGCCAGCAGCTTAGGGGATGGACAGGGGAACACTGAAGCTTTCTTT.

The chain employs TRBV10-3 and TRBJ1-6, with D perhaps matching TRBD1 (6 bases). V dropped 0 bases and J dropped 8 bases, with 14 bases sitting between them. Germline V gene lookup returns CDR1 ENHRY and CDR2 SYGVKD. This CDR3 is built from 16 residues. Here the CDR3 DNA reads TGTGCCATCAGTGAGTCGGTGGGGGCTAGTGATTCACCCCTCCACTTT. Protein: CAISESVGASDSPLHF.

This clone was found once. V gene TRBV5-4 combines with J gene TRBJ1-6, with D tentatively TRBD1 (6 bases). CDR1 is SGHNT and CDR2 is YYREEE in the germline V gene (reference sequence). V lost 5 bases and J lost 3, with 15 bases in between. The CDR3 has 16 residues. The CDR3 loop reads CASRRAGAGYNSPLHF. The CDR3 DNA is TGTGCCAGCAGGCGGGCGGGGGCAGGCTATAATTCACCCCTCCACTTT.

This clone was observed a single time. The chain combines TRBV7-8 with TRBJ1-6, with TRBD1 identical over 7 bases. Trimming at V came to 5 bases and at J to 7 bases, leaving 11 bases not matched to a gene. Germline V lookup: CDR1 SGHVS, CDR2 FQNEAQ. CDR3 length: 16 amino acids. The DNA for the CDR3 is TGTGCCAGCAGCCGACAGGGCGCCGCCGGCAATTCACCCCTCCACTTT. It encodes CASSRQGAAGNSPLHF.

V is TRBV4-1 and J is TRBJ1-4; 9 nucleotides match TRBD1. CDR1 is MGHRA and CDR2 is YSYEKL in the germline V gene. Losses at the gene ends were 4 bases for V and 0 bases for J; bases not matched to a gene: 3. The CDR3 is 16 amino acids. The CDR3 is CASSPGQGPTNEKLFF. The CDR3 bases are TGCGCCAGCAGCCCCGGACAGGGGCCAACTAATGAAAAACTGTTTTTT.

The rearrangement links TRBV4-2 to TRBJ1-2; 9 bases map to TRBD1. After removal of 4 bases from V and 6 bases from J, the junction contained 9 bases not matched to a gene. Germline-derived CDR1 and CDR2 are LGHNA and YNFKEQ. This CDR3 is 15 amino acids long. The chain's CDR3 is CASSLKPGTGNGYTF. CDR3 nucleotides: TGTGCCAGCAGCCTCAAGCCCGGGACAGGGAATGGCTACACCTTC.

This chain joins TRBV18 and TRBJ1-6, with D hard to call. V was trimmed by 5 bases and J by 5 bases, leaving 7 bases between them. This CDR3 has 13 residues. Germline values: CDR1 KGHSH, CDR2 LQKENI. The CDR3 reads CASSAVDNSPLHF. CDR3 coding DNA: TGTGCCAGCTCAGCGGTTGATAATTCACCCCTCCACTTT.

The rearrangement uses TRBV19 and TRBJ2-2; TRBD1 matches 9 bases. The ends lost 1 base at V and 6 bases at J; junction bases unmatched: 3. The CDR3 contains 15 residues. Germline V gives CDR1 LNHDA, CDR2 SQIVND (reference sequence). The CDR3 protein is CASSIGDRVPGELFF. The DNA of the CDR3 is TGTGCCAGTAGTATAGGGGACAGGGTTCCCGGGGAGCTGTTTTTT.

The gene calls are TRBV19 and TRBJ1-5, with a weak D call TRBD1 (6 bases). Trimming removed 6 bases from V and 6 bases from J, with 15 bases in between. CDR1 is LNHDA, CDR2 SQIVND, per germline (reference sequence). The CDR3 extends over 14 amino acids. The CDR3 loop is CASRNREMVQPQHF. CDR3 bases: TGTGCCAGTAGAAACAGGGAGATGGTTCAGCCCCAGCATTTT.

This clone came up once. The CDR3 is CASSTRTGANYGYTF. CDR3 nucleotide sequence: TGCGCCAGCAGCACAAGAACAGGGGCCAACTATGGCTACACCTTC. The gene calls are TRBV5-1 and TRBJ1-2, with 7 bases identical to TRBD1. Germline trimming cut 4 bases from V and 2 bases from J; bases unmatched to any gene: 8. The CDR3 is made up of 15 amino acids. From germline, CDR1 is SGHRS and CDR2 YFSETQ.

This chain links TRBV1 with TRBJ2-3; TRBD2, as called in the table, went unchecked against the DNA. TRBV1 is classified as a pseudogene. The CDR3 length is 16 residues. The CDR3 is CTSSQPWAGGVDTQYF. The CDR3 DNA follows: TGCACCAGCAGCCAACCTTGGGCGGGGGGGGTGGATACGCAGTATTTT.